The 21 T cell receptor beta chains presented below share a single source sample, sequenced in a study of T cell responses to AZD1222 COVID-19 vaccine. Some clones are missing from TCRdb's copy, which holds only in-frame ones; the method was immunoSEQ multiplex PCR. This table holds about 72,000 clones, roughly nine tenths found once. The sequencing used peripheral blood, collected 28 days after the second AZD1222 dose. Receptors originate from an adult who received the AZD1222 COVID-19 vaccine.

The chain couples TRBV29-1 to TRBJ2-1, with D perhaps matching TRBD2 (5 bases). The germline V and J ends were trimmed by 7 bases and 9 bases, with 10 bases remaining between them. Germline V gives CDR1 SQVTM, CDR2 ANQGSEA. CDR3 length equals 10 residues. CDR3 bases: TGCAGCGCTCTCGAGGGTGAGCAGTTCTTC. Translating gives CSALEGEQFF.

V gene TRBV6-5 combines with J gene TRBJ2-7, with 12 bases matching TRBD2. CDR1 is MNHEY, CDR2 SVGAGI, per germline. V trimming: 6 bases; J trimming: 2 bases; junction bases outside the gene matches: 5. This CDR3 region has 15 residues. CDR3 DNA: TGTGCCAGCAGCTCCACTAGCGGGAGGCCCTACGAGCAGTACTTC. This sequence encodes CASSSTSGRPYEQYF.

The rearrangement uses TRBV19 and TRBJ2-7; 7 bases map to TRBD2. This CDR3 comprises 15 residues. V was clipped by 3 bases and J by 6 bases; unmatched bases: 11. Germline assignment: CDR1 LNHDA and CDR2 SQIVND (reference sequence). In nucleotides, the CDR3 is TGTGCCAGTAGTATGAGGGGCGGGAGCTCTCGCGAGCAGTACTTC. Translated: CASSMRGGSSREQYF.

CDR3 region: CASSQDPTGSYEQYF. In nucleotides, the CDR3 is TGTGCCAGCAGCCAAGATCCAACCGGAAGTTACGAGCAGTACTTC. V gene TRBV4-2 combines with J gene TRBJ2-7; D call uncertain. The CDR3 loop spans 15 amino acids. V was pared by 0 bases and J by 4 bases, with 13 bases between. The germline gives CDR1 LGHNA, CDR2 YNFKEQ.

J is TRBJ1-5 and V is TRBV3-1 (or the pseudogene TRBV3-2); TRBD1 might be the D (5 bases). Germline CDR1 LGHDT, CDR2 YNNKEL (reference sequence). Trimming left V 4 bases short and J 5 bases short, with 9 bases between. The CDR3 is 13 residues long. The CDR3 spells CASSPGRDQPQHF. The CDR3 DNA is TGTGCCAGCAGCCCGGGACGGGATCAGCCCCAGCATTTT.

The rearrangement joins TRBV25-1 to TRBJ2-1; D unresolved. Germline V lookup: CDR1 MGHDK, CDR2 SYGVNS. V was clipped by 6 bases and J by 9 bases, with 12 bases between them. This CDR3 has 12 amino acids. CDR3 amino acids: CASSNLDREQFF. CDR3 nucleotides: TGTGCCAGCAGCAACCTTGACCGTGAGCAGTTCTTC.

V is TRBV20-1 and J is TRBJ1-2; 8 bases match TRBD1. The CDR3 covers 16 residues. Germline CDR1 and CDR2: DFQATT and SNEGSKA (reference sequence). The trim removed 3 bases at V and 1 base at J, leaving 10 bases unmatched. CDR3 sequence: CSASLQGAWVNYGYTF. CDR3 bases: TGCAGTGCTAGTCTCCAGGGGGCATGGGTTAACTATGGCTACACCTTC.

This clone was seen a handful of times. The rearrangement uses TRBV19 and TRBJ2-2; D assignment may be TRBD1 or TRBD2 (7 bases each). The CDR3 loop spans 14 amino acids. Germline CDR1 and CDR2: LNHDA and SQIVND (reference sequence). Trimming stripped 10 bases from V and 3 bases from J, with 15 bases between. The CDR3 coding sequence is TGTGCCACCGCGGGGGACAGCGACACCGGGGAGCTGTTTTTT. Protein product: CATAGDSDTGELFF. Full variable domain (missing parts from reference TRBV19 and TRBJ2-2): DGGITQSPKYLFRKEGQNVTLSCEQNLNHDAMYWYRQDPGQGLRLIYYSQIVNDFQKGDIAEGYSVSREKKESFPLTVTSAQKNPTAFYLCATAGDSDTGELFFGEGSRLTVL.

Details on this clone: One end of the junction varies from germline; a read error may be responsible. This chain connects TRBV12-3 or TRBV12-4 to TRBJ1-2, with D tentatively TRBD1 (6 bases). There are 12 residues in the CDR3. The DNA for the CDR3 is TGTGCCAGCACTTTACACAGGGCTGGCTACACCTTC. Protein product: CASTLHRAGYTF.

V is TRBV5-4 and J is TRBJ1-1, with no clear D. V lost 3 bases and J 0 bases, leaving 18 bases between the germline ends. The CDR3 spans 17 residues. The germline CDR1 and CDR2 sequences are SGHNT and YYREEE (reference sequence). The CDR3 DNA follows: TGTGCCAGCAGCTCGCCTGTTGGTGGAGGACTGAACACTGAAGCTTTCTTT. Translated, it gives CASSSPVGGGLNTEAFF.

This clone was seen more than once but under ten times. The V and J genes are TRBV6-1 and TRBJ1-1, with TRBD1 identical over 9 bases. The CDR3 has 16 amino acids. Germline assignment: CDR1 MNHNS and CDR2 SASEGT. After removal of 0 bases from V and 8 bases from J, the junction contained 10 bases not matched to a gene. CDR3 DNA sequence: TGTGCCAGCAGTGAAGCGTATAGGACAGGGGCTTCCGAAGCTTTCTTT. Encoded protein: CASSEAYRTGASEAFF.

This clone was counted only a few times. The chain uses TRBV19 and TRBJ1-5, with TRBD1 matching over 7 bases. V was pared by 4 bases and J by 7 bases, with 10 bases of the junction left unmatched. The CDR3 loop spans 15 amino acids. Germline CDR1 LNHDA, CDR2 SQIVND (reference sequence). The DNA for the CDR3 is TGTGCCAGTAGTACCCTACGACAGGGAAAACAGCCCCAGCATTTT. This codes for CASSTLRQGKQPQHF.

This chain uses TRBV7-3 with TRBJ2-1, with TRBD2 as a possible D gene (6 bases). This CDR3 comprises 18 residues. The germline V gene encodes CDR1 SGHTA and CDR2 FQGTGA. Trimming left V 1 base short and J 7 bases short, with 23 bases between. The CDR3 nucleotides read TGTGCCAGCAGCTTAAGGCGGGCAGCTGGCGGGAAAGTGAATGAGCAGTTCTTC. Translating it yields CASSLRRAAGGKVNEQFF.

This chain links TRBV3-1 (or the pseudogene TRBV3-2) with TRBJ1-1; 9 positions match TRBD1. V lost 4 bases and J lost 5; bases outside the gene matches: 8. The CDR3 sequence is 15 residues long. CDR1 LGHDT and CDR2 YNNKEL come from the germline V gene (reference sequence). CDR3 protein: CASSRTGQGRTEAFF. In DNA form, the CDR3 reads TGTGCCAGCAGCCGGACGGGACAGGGTCGGACTGAAGCTTTCTTT.

The chain carries TRBV12-3 or TRBV12-4 and TRBJ2-2, with D unresolved. The CDR3 loop spans 13 amino acids. Deletions cut 2 bases from V and 5 bases from J, with 6 bases between. The CDR3 sequence: CASSLQVTGELFF. The CDR3 coding sequence is TGTGCCAGCAGTTTACAGGTTACCGGGGAGCTGTTTTTT.

The V gene is TRBV18, the J gene TRBJ1-1; D perhaps matches TRBD1 (5 bases). V shed 4 bases and J shed 5 bases, with 11 bases lying between them. There are 13 residues in the CDR3. Looked up from germline, CDR1 is KGHSH and CDR2 is LQKENI. This chain's CDR3 is CASSQGIRTEAFF. CDR3 bases: TGTGCCAGCTCACAGGGGATTCGAACTGAAGCTTTCTTT.

The chain carries TRBV27 and TRBJ1-2; D ambiguous. CDR1 is MNHEY and CDR2 is SMNVEV in the germline V gene (reference sequence). The V end was cut by 7 bases, the J end by 6 bases, with 24 bases between. The CDR3 runs 16 residues. The CDR3 nucleotides are TGTGCCAGCAAAGGCTTGTCAGAGGTGATATATAATGGCTACACCTTC. Translated, it gives CASKGLSEVIYNGYTF.

The J gene is TRBJ1-1, the V gene TRBV3-1 (or the pseudogene TRBV3-2), with D hard to call. The CDR3 runs 11 residues. The germline V gene has CDR1 LGHDT and CDR2 YNNKEL (reference sequence). V dropped 4 bases and J dropped 8 bases, with 8 bases sitting between them. The CDR3 sequence: CASSRTDEAFF. CDR3 nucleotide sequence: TGTGCCAGCAGCCGGACGGACGAAGCTTTCTTT.

This clone is a singleton in its sample. V gene TRBV28 combines with J gene TRBJ2-3, with D tentatively TRBD2 (6 bases). V was shortened by 4 bases and J by 7 bases, with 12 bases between the two germline ends. The CDR3 loop spans 13 amino acids. CDR1 MDHEN and CDR2 SYDVKM come from the germline V gene. The CDR3 DNA sequence: TGTGCCAGCAGTTCGGGCGGGACCAATACGCAGTATTTT. Translated, it gives CASSSGGTNTQYF.

CDR3 nucleotides: TGTGCCTGGAGTACTCGGGGGCGGAGGGGGGCAGATACGCAGTATTTT. Translated: CAWSTRGRRGADTQYF. The V gene is TRBV30, the J gene TRBJ2-3, with D perhaps matching TRBD1 or TRBD2 (6 bases each). Germline V gives CDR1 GTSNPN, CDR2 SVGIG (reference sequence). The CDR3 loop spans 16 amino acids. Trimming removed 2 bases from V and 4 bases from J, with 19 bases in between. The variable domain in full, with the rest retrieved from reference TRBV30 and TRBJ2-3, is SQTIHQWPATLVQPVGSPLSLECTVEGTSNPNLYWYRQAAGRGLQLLFYSVGIGQISSEVPQNLSASRPQDRQFILSSKKLLLSDSGFYLCAWSTRGRRGADTQYFGPGTRLTVL.

This rearrangement joins TRBV7-2 to TRBJ2-7; TRBD2 agrees at 8 bases. In germline, CDR1 is SGHTA, CDR2 FQGNSA. The V and J ends lost 3 bases and 2 bases, in that order; junction bases with no gene match: 6. This CDR3 has 15 residues. The DNA of the CDR3 is TGTGCCAGCAGCTTTTCACTAGCGGAGCCCTACGAGCAGTACTTC. Translated, it gives CASSFSLAEPYEQYF.